The 17 T cell receptor beta chains reported below all come from one sample, sequenced in a study of beta chain features in type 1 diabetes. Study conclusions and caveats: In every one of the four CD4+ subsets, TCRB CDR3s were moderately but significantly shorter in Type 1 diabetes patients.

No cognate antigen is known for these TCRs. Of the isolated RNA, all was reverse transcribed, and so the sequenced material was expressed TCRB transcripts. Data came from immunoSEQ multiplex PCR; TCRdb stores just in-frame clones and leaves some out. The table has about 53,000 clones, about 64% seen once. Input material: stem cell memory CD4+ T cells from blood. Receptors were obtained from a woman aged 25 to 39 with type 1 diabetes.

The CDR3 region is CASSVELAGVHEQYF. The CDR3 DNA reads as TGTGCCAGCAGCGTAGAACTAGCGGGAGTTCACGAGCAGTACTTC. The V call is TRBV9, the J call TRBJ2-7; TRBD2 matches at 11 bases. The germline gives CDR1 SGDLS, CDR2 YYNGEE. With 0 bases clipped from V and 5 bases from J, the junction kept 4 bases outside the gene matches. The length of the CDR3 is 15 residues. Combining the CDR3 with reference TRBV9 and TRBJ2-7 gives the whole variable domain DSGVTQTPKHLITATGQRVTLRCSPRSGDLSVYWYQQSLDQGLQFLIQYYNGEERAKGNILERFSAQQFPDLHSELNLSSLELGDSALYFCASSVELAGVHEQYFGPGTRLTVT.

This chain uses TRBV18 with TRBJ1-3; D not certain. The V gene lost 0 bases and the J gene lost 4 bases, with 10 bases spanning the gap. Germline V CDR1 and CDR2: KGHSH, LQKENI. The CDR3 is made up of 15 amino acids. In DNA, the CDR3 is TGTGCCAGCTCACCACCGACACCCTCAGGAAACACCATATATTTT. This codes for CASSPPTPSGNTIYF.

V usage is TRBV14 and J usage is TRBJ2-1, with 7 positions matching TRBD2. With V trimmed by 1 base and J by 5 bases, 8 bases remained unmatched. Germline V CDR1 and CDR2: SGHDN, FVKESK. This CDR3 is built from 16 residues. In DNA form, the CDR3 reads TGTGCCAGCAGCCAAGTTTTACTAGCGTTTGACAATGAGCAGTTCTTC. Amino acids: CASSQVLLAFDNEQFF.

V usage is TRBV28 and J usage is TRBJ2-2; D is possibly TRBD2 (5 bases). The CDR3 spans 15 residues. V lost 3 bases to trimming and J lost 4 bases, with 12 bases between them. From germline, CDR1 is MDHEN and CDR2 SYDVKM. CDR3 amino acids: CASSFPFRGTGELFF. CDR3 sequence (DNA): TGTGCCAGCAGTTTCCCCTTCCGGGGCACCGGGGAGCTGTTTTTT. Supplemented by reference TRBV28 and TRBJ2-2, the full variable domain reads DVKVTQSSRYLVKRTGEKVFLECVQDMDHENMFWYRQDPGLGLRLIYFSYDVKMKEKGDIPEGYSVSREKKERFSLILESASTNQTSMYLCASSFPFRGTGELFFGEGSRLTVL.

The V gene is TRBV2, the J gene TRBJ1-1; D might be TRBD1 (5 bases). Germline V gene lookup returns CDR1 SNHLY and CDR2 FYNNEI. V was cut by 2 bases and J by 4 bases, with 11 bases left in between. The CDR3 is 14 residues long. The CDR3 region is CASSEQGRSTEAFF. The DNA of the CDR3 is TGTGCCAGCAGTGAACAGGGTAGGAGCACTGAAGCTTTCTTT.

The genes are TRBV20-1 and TRBJ2-7; a weak D match, TRBD2 (6 bases). This CDR3 contains 11 residues. The ends were cut back, 6 bases at V and 6 bases at J, with 12 bases in the middle. Germline V lookup: CDR1 DFQATT, CDR2 SNEGSKA (reference sequence). The CDR3 bases are TGCAGTGCGGGGACTGTAGGCGAGCAGTACTTC. It translates to CSAGTVGEQYF.

This clone was counted between two and nine times. The CDR3 sequence is CSVDTSGNNEQFF. The CDR3 DNA sequence: TGCAGCGTTGACACGTCGGGGAACAATGAGCAGTTCTTC. This rearrangement joins TRBV29-1 to TRBJ2-1, with D possibly TRBD2 on 5 matching bases. The CDR3 totals 13 residues. The V end lost 3 bases, the J end lost 5 bases, and 11 bases lay between the germline ends. Germline CDR1 reads SQVTM; CDR2 reads ANQGSEA.

In the case of this clone: The junction departs from the called germline gene at one end, perhaps through a read error. The chain joins TRBV11-2 to TRBJ2-3; 8 bases map to TRBD1. This CDR3 region has 14 residues. CDR1 and CDR2 (germline): SGHAT, FQNNGV. CDR3 sequence (DNA): TGTGCCAGCAGCTTAAACCTCCGGCGGGACAGGTCTCCTTTT. Its protein is CASSLNLRRDRSPF.

The chain has TRBV5-5 and TRBJ2-3; 13 positions agree with TRBD2. The CDR3 is 16 residues long. Germline V lookup: CDR1 SGHKS, CDR2 YYEKEE (reference sequence). J gave up 4 bases and V 1 base, and 3 bases lay outside the gene matches. The CDR3 spells CASSLRTSGRSDTQYF. CDR3 nucleotides: TGTGCCAGCAGCTTGAGGACTAGCGGGAGATCAGATACGCAGTATTTT.

This clone was observed a few times. The chain has TRBV6-6 and TRBJ2-7, with TRBD2 matching 13 bases. CDR1 and CDR2 (germline): MNHNY, SVGAGI (reference sequence). With V trimmed by 5 bases and J by 6 bases, 4 bases remained unmatched. The CDR3 spans 14 residues. CDR3 in amino acids: CASSGLAGEGEQYF. The CDR3 DNA sequence: TGTGCCAGCAGTGGACTAGCGGGAGAGGGCGAGCAGTACTTC.

The V and J genes are TRBV29-1 and TRBJ1-4; a weak D match, TRBD1 (6 bases). The CDR3 runs 12 residues. V was shortened by 4 bases and J by 5 bases, with 8 bases between the two germline ends. The germline V gene encodes CDR1 SQVTM and CDR2 ANQGSEA. The CDR3 DNA is TGCAGCGTTGGACAGGCAAATGAAAAACTGTTTTTT. Translated: CSVGQANEKLFF.

The gene calls are TRBV18 and TRBJ2-5; tentatively, D is TRBD2 (5 bases). Trimming took 6 bases from V and 2 from J, leaving 10 bases between them. The germline gives CDR1 KGHSH, CDR2 LQKENI. CDR3 size: 13 residues. The CDR3 sequence is CASSVGNQETQYF. The DNA of the CDR3 is TGTGCCAGCTCCGTCGGGAATCAAGAGACCCAGTACTTC.

The chain employs TRBV15 and TRBJ1-4; a possible D gene is TRBD1 (6 bases). Germline values: CDR1 LNHNV, CDR2 YYDKDF (reference sequence). The CDR3 runs 12 residues. V was pared by 8 bases and J by 8 bases, with 12 bases between. The CDR3 DNA is TGTGCCACCCAGCAGGGGCGAGAAAAACTGTTTTTT. Amino acid sequence: CATQQGREKLFF.

The rearrangement joins TRBV7-2 to TRBJ1-1; tentative D call: TRBD1 (6 bases). CDR3 length: 13 amino acids. V dropped 5 bases and J dropped 3 bases, with 10 bases sitting between them. Germline lookup yields CDR1 SGHTA and CDR2 FQGNSA. The CDR3 nucleotides are TGTGCCAGCAGCCCGCGGACAGACACTGAAGCTTTCTTT. Protein: CASSPRTDTEAFF.

Remarks on this clone: An end of the junction does not agree with germline; a read error may underlie this. The V call is TRBV7-7, the J call TRBJ2-1; no clear D. The CDR3 extends over 13 amino acids. The germline gives CDR1 SSHAT, CDR2 FNYEAQ (reference sequence). CDR3 DNA: TGTGCTAGCAGCTTAGGAAACGAGAATGAGCAGTTCTTC. This codes for CASSLGNENEQFF. The full variable domain, rest sourced from reference TRBV7-7 and TRBJ2-1, is GAGVSQSPRYKVTKRGQDVTLRCDPISSHATLYWYQQALGQGPEFLTYFNYEAQPDKSGLPSDRFSAERPEGSISTLTIQRTEQRDSAMYRCASSLGNENEQFFGPGTRLTVL.

This sequence joins TRBV7-3 and TRBJ2-5; 10 positions match TRBD1. TRBJ2-7 explains the end of the DNA better; the J call may be wrong. The CDR3 covers 13 residues. CDR1 is SGHTA and CDR2 is FQGTGA in the germline V gene. CDR3 in amino acids: CASSRDRGSEQYF. CDR3 nucleotides: TGTGCCAGCAGCCGGGACAGGGGATCCGAGCAGTACTTC.

This clone was seen only a few times. The V call is TRBV9, the J call TRBJ2-1; 7 nucleotides line up with TRBD2. Germline CDR1 SGDLS, CDR2 YYNGEE. V was pared by 2 bases and J by 10 bases, with 6 bases of the junction left unmatched. This CDR3 comprises 13 residues. This chain's CDR3 is CASSVEWGGEQFF. Written as DNA, the CDR3 is TGTGCCAGCAGCGTTGAATGGGGGGGGGAGCAGTTCTTC. Full variable domain (missing parts from reference TRBV9 and TRBJ2-1): DSGVTQTPKHLITATGQRVTLRCSPRSGDLSVYWYQQSLDQGLQFLIQYYNGEERAKGNILERFSAQQFPDLHSELNLSSLELGDSALYFCASSVEWGGEQFFGPGTRLTVL.